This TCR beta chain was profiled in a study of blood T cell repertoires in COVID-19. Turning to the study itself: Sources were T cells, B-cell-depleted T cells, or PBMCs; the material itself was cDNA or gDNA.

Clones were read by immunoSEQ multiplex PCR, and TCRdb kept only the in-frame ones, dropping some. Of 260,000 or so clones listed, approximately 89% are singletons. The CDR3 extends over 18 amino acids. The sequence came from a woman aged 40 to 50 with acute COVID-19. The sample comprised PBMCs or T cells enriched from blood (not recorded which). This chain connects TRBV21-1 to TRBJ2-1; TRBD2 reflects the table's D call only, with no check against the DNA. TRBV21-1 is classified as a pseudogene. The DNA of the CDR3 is TGTGCCAGCAGCAAATTTCCACTAGCGGGAGGGCCAATCCATGAGCAGTTCTTC. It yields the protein CASSKFPLAGGPIHEQFF.